This T cell receptor beta chain was captured by sequencing in a study of OX40 agonist ivuxolimab in advanced cancers. Looking at the study overall: At doses from 0.01 to 10 mg/kg, patients were given intravenous ivuxolimab every 2 weeks.

Only in-frame clones appear in the TCRdb table, and some are missing; sequencing was by immunoSEQ multiplex PCR. The repertoire holds about 71,000 clones, with roughly 81% as singletons. Whole-study findings and limits: Among T cells, CD8+ cells averaged more expanded clones than CD4+ cells. Among the lowest levels of clonal expansion were found in partial responders at 0.1-3.0 mg/kg.

With baseline, cycle 4 day 1, and cycle 7 day 1 as timepoints, blood was sampled. Comments on this clone: The antigen is unknown.

V gave up 5 bases and J gave up 6 bases, with 8 bases separating them. Germline V gene data show CDR1 as SGHAT and CDR2 as FQNNGV. The CDR3 has 12 residues. The receptor was isolated from an adult with an advanced solid tumor such as melanoma, head and neck, liver or kidney cancer. The material sequenced was CD4+ or CD8+ T cells sorted from blood, taken in a trial of the OX40 agonist ivuxolimab. This chain connects TRBV11-2 to TRBJ2-4, with D perhaps TRBD1 (6 bases). CDR3 nucleotides: TGTGCCAGCAGCCCGGACAGAAACATTCAGTACTTC. As protein: CASSPDRNIQYF.